This T cell receptor (beta chain) was identified during a study of cytomegalovirus exposure and HLA in healthy donors. Overall study results and limits: Using the classifier, cytomegalovirus status was reportedly diagnosed with high specificity and sensitivity.

Participants comprised healthy donors of bone marrow. CDR1 and CDR2 (germline): SGHDT, YYEEEE. Losses at the gene ends were 4 bases for V and 2 bases for J; bases not matched to a gene: 3. This CDR3 has 13 amino acids. Notes on this clone: Its target is unknown.

PCR employed 60 Vbeta and 13 Jbeta primers. The assay was immunoSEQ multiplex PCR, and TCRdb's table has in-frame clones only and misses some. The sample has over 50,000 clones, roughly 74% seen once; the top ten hold about 37%. What was sequenced was PBMCs. The V call is TRBV5-6, the J call TRBJ2-7; 7 bases align to TRBD1. This TCR came from a man in his forties in good health and CMV-seropositive. CDR3 loop: CASSPGTAYEQYF. The CDR3 nucleotides read TGTGCCAGCAGCCCCGGGACAGCCTACGAGCAGTACTTC.